The 3 T cell receptor beta chains in this list originate from one sample, sequenced in a study of cytomegalovirus exposure and HLA in healthy donors. PCR was performed using 60 Vbeta and 13 Jbeta primers. Assay: immunoSEQ multiplex PCR; the TCRdb copy retains only in-frame clones and omits some. Of fewer than 200,000 clones in the sample, about 75% were seen once. The sample consisted of PBMCs. All receptors derive from a woman in her 50s in good health and CMV-seropositive.

This clone was counted once. The CDR3 sequence is CASSSNRDRGGDTQYF. CDR3 nucleotides: TGTGCCAGCAGCTCAAACCGGGACAGGGGAGGAGATACGCAGTATTTT. The chain couples TRBV7-3 to TRBJ2-3; 10 positions agree with TRBD1. V lost 4 bases, J lost 5 bases, and 9 bases stayed unmatched. This CDR3 region has 16 residues. Germline CDR1 SGHTA, CDR2 FQGTGA. Filled out from reference TRBV7-3 and TRBJ2-3, the complete variable domain reads GAGVSQTPSNKVTEKGKYVELRCDPISGHTALYWYRQSLGQGPEFLIYFQGTGAADDSGLPNDRFFAVRPEGSVSTLKIQRTERGDSAVYLCASSSNRDRGGDTQYFGPGTRLTVL.

In nucleotides, the CDR3 is TGCAGCGTATACGACAGGGAGATAGGTGAGCAGTACTTC. As protein: CSVYDREIGEQYF. The V call is TRBV29-1, the J call TRBJ2-7, with 7 bases lining up with TRBD1. In germline, CDR1 is SQVTM, CDR2 ANQGSEA. J gave up 7 bases and V 6 bases, and 12 bases lay outside the gene matches. CDR3 length: 13 amino acids.

This chain connects TRBV7-2 to TRBJ2-1; 8 bases align to TRBD1. The CDR3 is 15 residues long. V gave up 2 bases and J gave up 3 bases; unmatched junction bases: 3. CDR1 and CDR2 from the germline V gene are SGHTA and FQGNSA. The chain's CDR3 is CASSLLGQGYNEQFF. The DNA of the CDR3 is TGTGCCAGCAGCTTATTAGGACAGGGCTACAATGAGCAGTTCTTC. Looking up the rest from reference TRBV7-2 and TRBJ2-1 gives the full variable domain: GAGVSQSPSNKVTEKGKDVELRCDPISGHTALYWYRQSLGQGLEFLIYFQGNSAPDKSGLPSDRFSAERTGGSVSTLTIQRTQQEDSAVYLCASSLLGQGYNEQFFGPGTRLTVL.